This T cell receptor (beta chain) was sequenced in a study of T cell repertoires in cytomegalovirus infection. At the level of the study: CMV infection plus the matching HLA type was flagged by public TCR beta signatures.

As regards this clonotype: Its antigen is unidentified.

The V segment lost 0 bases and the J segment 9 bases; nucleotides outside the gene matches: 3. The length of the CDR3 is 13 residues. TCRdb ran MiXCR on the reads and lists one entry per CDR3 protein. The data hold a few hundred thousand distinct CDR3 sequences, with 26% observed a single time. Whole-study results and caveats: HLA-C-restricted CMV clonotypes gave the most frequent clonotype in two of eight donors. Identification of carriers of CMV plus the relevant HLA was achieved through cumulative public TCR beta family frequency.

The clonotype originates from a human donor in good health (CMV status not recorded). Some clones in this sample may be carry-over from other donors' samples. This rearrangement joins TRBV12-3 or TRBV12-4 to TRBJ1-1; 8 nucleotides align to TRBD1. The material sequenced was PBMCs. The CDR3 spells CASSLAQGVKAFF. The CDR3 DNA reads as TGTGCCAGCAGTTTAGCACAGGGGGTTAAAGCTTTCTTT.